The 17 T cell receptor beta chains presented below share a single source sample, sequenced in a study of human T cells and chemical hapten exposure. TCRdb re-analysed the RACE reads in MiXCR, keeping a single row per CDR3 protein. The table lists 270,000 or so distinct CDR3 sequences, 7.5% to 8% of them singletons. Time point given: pre-sensitization, week 0. Treatment denoted: therapeutic diphenylcyclopropenone sensitization with weekly scalp DPC. The sample was whole blood, taken in connection with sensitization to the hapten diphenylcyclopropenone (DPC). These receptors were taken from a young man with alopecia areata. Some clones in this sample may be carry-over from other donors' samples.

This clonotype has more than one count but fewer than ten. The gene calls are TRBV7-8 and TRBJ1-5; D remains ambiguous. Germline V CDR1 and CDR2: SGHVS, FQNEAQ. V was pared by 3 bases and J by 5 bases, with 17 bases between. The CDR3 is made up of 16 amino acids. The CDR3 DNA reads TGTGCCAGCAGCTTGGGAAGCGGGAGTTCATATCAGCCCCAGCATTTT. Its translation: CASSLGSGSSYQPQHF.

This clonotype has ten or more counts. CDR3 in amino acids: CASSQARNSGNTIYF. DNA of the CDR3: TGCGCCAGCAGCCAAGCACGGAACTCTGGAAACACCATATATTTT. V and J are TRBV4-3 and TRBJ1-3, with no clear D. V lost 1 base and J 0 bases, leaving 7 bases between the germline ends. The CDR3 extends over 15 amino acids. The V gene's germline CDR1 is LGHNA and CDR2 YSLEER.

This chain joins TRBV20-1 and TRBJ1-4; D may be TRBD1 (6 bases). V was pared by 5 bases and J by 7 bases, with 17 bases between. The germline CDR1 and CDR2 sequences are DFQATT and SNEGSKA (reference sequence). The CDR3 sequence is 14 residues long. The CDR3: CSASGSTGREKLFF. CDR3 bases: TGCAGTGCTTCGGGGTCGACAGGTCGTGAAAAACTGTTTTTT.

This clonotype came up many times. The chain uses TRBV4-1 and TRBJ2-2, with 7 positions matching TRBD1. There are 15 residues in the CDR3. The junction had 6 bases not matched to a gene; V was cut back by 4 bases and J by 4 bases. In germline, CDR1 is MGHRA, CDR2 YSYEKL. The CDR3 sequence is CASSPVQGRTGELFF. In nucleotides, the CDR3 is TGCGCCAGCAGCCCCGTACAGGGGCGCACCGGGGAGCTGTTTTTT.

The chain combines TRBV6-5 with TRBJ2-2; D remains unclear. Trimming removed 6 bases at V and 1 base at J, with 9 bases between. The CDR3 loop spans 14 amino acids. Germline values: CDR1 MNHEY, CDR2 SVGAGI. The chain's CDR3 is CASRPLVNTGELFF. The CDR3, as DNA: TGTGCCAGCAGACCCCTCGTGAACACCGGGGAGCTGTTTTTT.

This clonotype was seen only a few times. The genes are TRBV5-1 and TRBJ1-6, with D possibly matching TRBD1 (5 bases). This CDR3 contains 13 residues. Per the germline V gene, CDR1 is SGHRS and CDR2 is YFSETQ. Trimming pared 7 bases from V and 10 bases from J, leaving 15 bases between. CDR3 region: CASSRDGGSPLHF. CDR3 in DNA: TGCGCCAGCTCCAGGGACGGCGGGTCACCCCTCCACTTT.

The chain couples TRBV25-1 to TRBJ2-5; D not resolved. Trimming shortened V by 6 bases and J by 3 bases, and 11 bases separated the two germline ends. The germline V gene encodes CDR1 MGHDK and CDR2 SYGVNS. The CDR3 totals 13 residues. The CDR3 coding sequence is TGTGCCAGCAGGCGGCCCAACAAAGAGACCCAGTACTTC. Protein: CASRRPNKETQYF. The entire variable domain, with the rest obtained from reference TRBV25-1 and TRBJ2-5, is as follows: EADIYQTPRYLVIGTGKKITLECSQTMGHDKMYWYQQDPGMELHLIHYSYGVNSTEKGDLSSESTVSRIRTEHFPLTLESARPSHTSQYLCASRRPNKETQYFGPGTRLLVL.

The chain links TRBV7-9 to TRBJ2-2; D might be TRBD1 or TRBD2, each matching 5 bases. The germline V and J ends were trimmed by 5 bases and 1 base, with 11 bases remaining between them. From germline, CDR1 is SEHNR and CDR2 FQNEAQ (reference sequence). The length of the CDR3 is 15 residues. The CDR3 DNA reads as TGTGCCAGCAGCCCAGGGAGCAAGAACACCGGGGAGCTGTTTTTT. As protein: CASSPGSKNTGELFF.

The V gene is TRBV12-3 or TRBV12-4, the J gene TRBJ1-4, with TRBD1 matching 8 bases. This CDR3 has 14 residues. With V trimmed by 6 bases and J by 8 bases, 8 bases remained unmatched. The CDR3 DNA follows: TGTGCCAGCAGACCCGGGACAGGAAAAGAAAAACTGTTTTTT. Its protein product is CASRPGTGKEKLFF.

This rearrangement joins TRBV7-9 to TRBJ1-1; TRBD1 agrees at 7 bases. V dropped 2 bases and J dropped 11; count of bases not matched to a gene: 5. The CDR3 is made up of 12 amino acids. Per germline, CDR1 SEHNR and CDR2 FQNEAQ (reference sequence). CDR3 sequence: CASSLPTGRAFF. Written as DNA, the CDR3 is TGTGCCAGCAGCTTACCGACAGGGAGGGCTTTCTTT.

In this sample, this clonotype turned up many times. This chain's CDR3 is CASSLVEGPAYNSPLHF. The CDR3 DNA follows: TGTGCCAGCAGCTTAGTCGAGGGACCCGCCTATAATTCACCCCTCCACTTT. The chain joins TRBV7-9 to TRBJ1-6; the D gene is possibly TRBD1 (5 bases). CDR3 length equals 17 residues. Germline V CDR1 and CDR2: SEHNR, FQNEAQ (reference sequence). V was shortened by 1 base and J by 2 bases, with 12 bases between the two germline ends.

This chain links TRBV6-1 with TRBJ1-1; D possibly corresponds to TRBD1 (6 bases). CDR3 length equals 13 residues. Germline V gene lookup returns CDR1 MNHNS and CDR2 SASEGT. Deletions cut 6 bases from V and 3 bases from J, with 11 bases between. The CDR3 reads CASSVSGDTEAFF. Written as DNA, the CDR3 is TGTGCCAGCAGCGTGTCAGGGGACACTGAAGCTTTCTTT.

The chain is built from TRBV12-3 or TRBV12-4 and TRBJ2-5, with TRBD2 matching 7 bases. The length of the CDR3 is 12 residues. With 11 bases clipped from V and 3 bases from J, the junction kept 6 bases outside the gene matches. CDR3 residues: CACRAGKETQYF. In DNA form, the CDR3 reads TGTGCCTGCCGAGCGGGAAAAGAGACCCAGTACTTC.

This clonotype was counted a few times. The chain carries TRBV7-2 and TRBJ1-6; 7 positions agree with TRBD1. CDR1 and CDR2 (germline): SGHTA, FQGNSA. The CDR3 runs to 15 residues. V was clipped by 2 bases and J by 4 bases; unmatched bases: 2. The CDR3 DNA follows: TGTGCCAGCAGCTTAAGACAGGGATATAATTCACCCCTCCACTTT. Translating it yields CASSLRQGYNSPLHF.

This clonotype has a count of ten or more. This chain connects TRBV7-2 to TRBJ2-3; 11 bases fit TRBD2. Germline CDR1 SGHTA, CDR2 FQGNSA. J was trimmed by 2 bases and V by 5 bases; bases with no gene match: 6. This CDR3 is built from 16 residues. Written as DNA, the CDR3 is TGTGCCAGCAGCCGCCGACTAGCGGGATACACAGATACGCAGTATTTT. Translation: CASSRRLAGYTDTQYF.

This clonotype was counted between two and nine times. V and J are TRBV5-1 and TRBJ1-3, with TRBD1 matching over 7 bases. The germline gives CDR1 SGHRS, CDR2 YFSETQ. The CDR3 spans 16 residues. Trimming at V came to 3 bases and at J to 2 bases, leaving 8 bases not matched to a gene. The CDR3, as DNA: TGCGCCAGCAGCTCGACAGGGAGCGTCCCTGGAAACACCATATATTTT. Protein: CASSSTGSVPGNTIYF. The full variable domain, with the rest looked up from reference TRBV5-1 and TRBJ1-3, is KAGVTQTPRYLIKTRGQQVTLSCSPISGHRSVSWYQQTPGQGLQFLFEYFSETQRNKGNFPGRFSGRQFSNSRSEMNVSTLELGDSALYLCASSSTGSVPGNTIYFGEGSWLTVV.

To note about this clonotype: A much larger clonotype is one base distant, so this may be a read error. The chain carries TRBV5-4 and TRBJ2-3; 12 nucleotides match TRBD2. The CDR3 runs to 15 residues. Per germline, CDR1 SGHNT and CDR2 YYREEE (reference sequence). V shed 3 bases and J 4 bases; nucleotides not matched to a gene: 3. CDR3 amino acids: CASSSRTSGADTQYF. The CDR3 DNA is TGTGCCAGCAGCTCTAGGACTAGCGGGGCAGATACGCAGTATTTT. Supplemented by reference TRBV5-4 and TRBJ2-3, the full variable domain reads ETGVTQSPTHLIKTRGQQVTLRCSSQSGHNTVSWYQQALGQGPQFIFQYYREEENGRGNFPPRFSGLQFPNYSSELNVNALELDDSALYLCASSSRTSGADTQYFGPGTRLTVL.